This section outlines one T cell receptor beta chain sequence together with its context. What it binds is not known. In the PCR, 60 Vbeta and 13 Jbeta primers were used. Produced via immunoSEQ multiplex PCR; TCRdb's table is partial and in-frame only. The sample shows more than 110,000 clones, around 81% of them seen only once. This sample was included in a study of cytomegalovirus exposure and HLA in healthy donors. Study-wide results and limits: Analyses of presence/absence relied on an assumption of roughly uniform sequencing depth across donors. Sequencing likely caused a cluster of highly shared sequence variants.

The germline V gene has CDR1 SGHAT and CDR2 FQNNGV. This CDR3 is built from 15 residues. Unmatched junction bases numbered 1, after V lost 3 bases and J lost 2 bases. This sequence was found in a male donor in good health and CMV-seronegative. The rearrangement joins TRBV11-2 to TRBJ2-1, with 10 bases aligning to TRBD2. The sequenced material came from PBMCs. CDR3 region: CASSFSGRAYNEQFF. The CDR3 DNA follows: TGTGCCAGCAGCTTCAGCGGGAGGGCCTACAATGAGCAGTTCTTC.